This T cell receptor beta chain was found in a study of T cell repertoires in cytomegalovirus infection (dated by TCRdb to between 2019 and 2020). At the level of the whole study: Donor HLA type was relevant to the analysis, as public TCR beta signatures indicated carriage of CMV infection together with the matching HLA type. On the study overall, not on this receptor specifically: In the ex vivo response, HLA-C-restricted CMV-specific TCR beta clonotypes were dominant, and in two of eight donors the single most frequent clonotype came from this HLA-C-restricted group. In both this cohort and an independent cohort of 352 donors, the cumulative frequency of public TCR beta family members distinguished carriers of CMV infection plus the relevant HLA type.

The listed sequencing device is Illumina HiSeq 1500. Using fastp at Q25 and MiXCR, TCRdb reprocessed the public reads and kept productive beta chains. Every entry covers one CDR3 protein and lists the most common genes and DNA from its rows. The sample table shows around 320,000 distinct CDR3 sequences, and 9.5% are seen once. 3.5% to 4.5% of the sample is taken by the ten largest. On this clonotype itself: This receptor's antigen is unknown. There are no base qualities to consult, and no much larger clone falls within one base.

The sequenced sample consisted of PBMCs. This clonotype originated in a human donor in good health (CMV status not recorded). Some clones in this sample may be carry-over from other donors' samples.

The CDR3 region has the sequence CASSTGTGFVETQYF. The DNA sequence follows: TGTGCCAGCTCTACCGGGACAGGGTTTGTTGAGACCCAGTACTTC. This chain joins TRBV18 to TRBJ2-5, with 9 central nucleotides matching TRBD1. CDR1 and CDR2 were assigned from the germline V gene as KGHSH and LQKENI. The CDR3 starts with the cysteine, ends with the phenylalanine, and has 15 residues. Only the CDR3 DNA stays, 45 bases, in frame from base 1. At the junction V is shortened by 6 bases and J by 5 bases; bases outside the gene matches: 10.